Shown below are 3 T cell receptor beta chains from a single sample sequenced in a study of blood T cell repertoires in COVID-19. TCRdb's copy holds only in-frame clones and misses some; the assay was immunoSEQ multiplex PCR. Seen here are approximately 250,000 clones, roughly 84% observed once, and the top ten hold 4.2%. Specimen: peripheral blood. These receptors were obtained from a man aged 55 to 69 with acute or convalescent COVID-19.

This rearrangement joins TRBV7-9 to TRBJ1-1, with no clear D. CDR1 is SEHNR and CDR2 is FQNEAQ in the germline V gene (reference sequence). The CDR3 is 13 residues long. V was pared by 4 bases and J by 1 base, with 7 bases between. The CDR3 DNA follows: TGTGCCAGCAGCTCCCGACAGAACACTGAAGCTTTCTTT. Amino acid sequence: CASSSRQNTEAFF. The complete variable domain, with remaining parts taken from reference TRBV7-9 and TRBJ1-1, reads DTGVSQNPRHKITKRGQNVTFRCDPISEHNRLYWYRQTLGQGPEFLTYFQNEAQLEKSRLLSDRFSAERPKGSFSTLEIQRTEQGDSAMYLCASSSRQNTEAFFGQGTRLTVV.

The chain has TRBV10-3 and TRBJ1-1; D might be TRBD1 (6 bases). V lost 4 bases, J lost 0 bases, and 12 bases lay in between. Germline loops: CDR1 ENHRY, CDR2 SYGVKD. This CDR3 is built from 15 residues. The CDR3 here is CAISGIQGLNTEAFF. DNA of the CDR3: TGTGCCATCAGTGGGATTCAGGGGTTGAACACTGAAGCTTTCTTT.

The chain employs TRBV28 and TRBJ2-1, with 10 bases aligning to TRBD2. The germline V gene encodes CDR1 MDHEN and CDR2 SYDVKM. The length of the CDR3 is 15 residues. Losses at the gene ends were 4 bases for V and 3 bases for J; bases not matched to a gene: 3. CDR3 protein: CASSSAGGGYNEQFF. The DNA of the CDR3 is TGTGCCAGCAGTTCAGCGGGAGGGGGCTACAATGAGCAGTTCTTC.